The rows below give T cell receptor beta chains drawn from one sample of a study of PD-1 blockade in classical Hodgkin lymphoma. The repertoire was sequenced with immunoSEQ multiplex PCR; TCRdb's copy has only in-frame clones and lacks some. Here the sample spans about 40,000 clones, approximately 64% being singletons. Sequenced here: peripheral blood mononuclear cells (PBMCs), sampled at baseline. The receptors shown here come from a human donor with classical Hodgkin lymphoma. CDR3s include the opening cysteine and the closing phenylalanine or tryptophan. Each record gives: V gene, J gene, clone size, D gene, CDR3 protein, CDR3 DNA. D genes are given only for firm matches. Size is stated for part of the rows, as once, few or many counts, or as a class when the clone is expanded.

V gene: TRBV5-4
J gene: TRBJ2-7
clone size: -
D gene: -
CDR3 protein: CASSRRVGNEQYF
CDR3 DNA: TGTGCCAGCAGCCGAAGGGTGGGCAACGAGCAGTACTTC

V gene: TRBV5-1
J gene: TRBJ2-7
clone size: few
D gene: TRBD1
CDR3 protein: CASSQISGTGSWEQYF
CDR3 DNA: TGCGCCAGCAGCCAGATCTCCGGGACAGGTAGTTGGGAGCAGTACTTC

V gene: TRBV28
J gene: TRBJ1-2
clone size: medium-sized
D gene: -
CDR3 protein: CASNREGGGYTF
CDR3 DNA: TGTGCCAGCAACCGAGAGGGAGGGGGCTACACCTTC

V gene: TRBV4-3
J gene: TRBJ1-3
clone size: -
D gene: TRBD1
CDR3 protein: CASSPRTGSGNTIYF
CDR3 DNA: TGCGCCAGCAGCCCTCGGACAGGCTCTGGAAACACCATATATTTT

V gene: TRBV29-1
J gene: TRBJ2-7
clone size: few
D gene: TRBD1
CDR3 protein: CSAAGTGGLEQYF
CDR3 DNA: TGCAGCGCAGCGGGGACAGGGGGGCTCGAGCAGTACTTC

V gene: TRBV27
J gene: TRBJ1-1
clone size: -
D gene: TRBD1
CDR3 protein: CASRTGGSEAFF
CDR3 DNA: TGTGCCAGCAGAACAGGGGGCTCTGAAGCTTTCTTT

V gene: TRBV6-5
J gene: TRBJ2-1
clone size: -
D gene: TRBD2
CDR3 protein: CASRKAGASDEQFF
CDR3 DNA: TGTGCCAGCAGGAAAGCGGGAGCCTCGGATGAGCAGTTCTTC

V gene: TRBV4-3
J gene: TRBJ2-7
clone size: -
D gene: -
CDR3 protein: CASSQGTEIPYEQYF
CDR3 DNA: TGCGCCAGCAGCCAAGGGACAGAGATTCCCTACGAGCAGTACTTC

V gene: TRBV27
J gene: TRBJ2-3
clone size: -
D gene: -
CDR3 protein: CASSLSHGGPGVDTQYF
CDR3 DNA: TGTGCCAGCAGTTTATCGCACGGGGGGCCGGGGGTAGATACGCAGTATTTT

V gene: TRBV19
J gene: TRBJ1-2
clone size: -
D gene: -
CDR3 protein: CASSLRESYGYTF
CDR3 DNA: TGTGCCAGTAGCCTCAGGGAGTCCTATGGCTACACCTTC

V gene: TRBV28
J gene: TRBJ2-1
clone size: -
D gene: TRBD2
CDR3 protein: CASISGLAGTYNEQFF
CDR3 DNA: TGTGCCAGCATATCGGGACTAGCGGGGACCTACAATGAGCAGTTCTTC

V gene: TRBV11-2
J gene: TRBJ2-1
clone size: once
D gene: -
CDR3 protein: CASSLVAASQGSDNEQFF
CDR3 DNA: TGTGCCAGCAGCTTAGTAGCCGCGAGTCAGGGTTCGGACAATGAGCAGTTCTTC

V gene: TRBV5-1
J gene: TRBJ2-7
clone size: -
D gene: TRBD2
CDR3 protein: CASSLVAGVYDEQYF
CDR3 DNA: TGCGCCAGCAGCTTGGTAGCGGGAGTTTACGACGAGCAGTACTTC

V gene: TRBV6-5
J gene: TRBJ1-5
clone size: few
D gene: TRBD1
CDR3 protein: CASRKKGTGNQPQHF
CDR3 DNA: TGTGCCAGTCGAAAAAAAGGGACAGGTAATCAGCCCCAGCATTTT

V gene: TRBV29-1
J gene: TRBJ2-1
clone size: few
D gene: -
CDR3 protein: CSVEDLVRGSYNEQFF
CDR3 DNA: TGCAGCGTTGAAGATCTCGTCAGGGGCTCCTACAATGAGCAGTTCTTC

V gene: TRBV5-1
J gene: TRBJ1-1
clone size: -
D gene: -
CDR3 protein: CASSSRTGMNTEAFF
CDR3 DNA: TGCGCCAGCAGCTCGCGAACAGGAATGAACACTGAAGCTTTCTTT

V gene: TRBV30
J gene: TRBJ1-5
clone size: -
D gene: -
CDR3 protein: CAWKGGANQPQHF
CDR3 DNA: TGTGCCTGGAAGGGGGGGGCTAATCAGCCCCAGCATTTT

V gene: TRBV30
J gene: TRBJ1-5
clone size: few
D gene: -
CDR3 protein: CACNDGRNQPQHF
CDR3 DNA: TGTGCCTGCAATGACGGGCGCAATCAGCCCCAGCATTTT

V gene: TRBV6-1
J gene: TRBJ1-2
clone size: -
D gene: -
CDR3 protein: CASSELRGVYGYTF
CDR3 DNA: TGTGCCAGCAGTGAACTCAGGGGTGTCTATGGCTACACCTTC

V gene: TRBV4-2
J gene: TRBJ1-2
clone size: -
D gene: -
CDR3 protein: CASSQAFISTSGYTF
CDR3 DNA: TGTGCCAGCAGCCAAGCGTTTATTTCGACGAGCGGCTACACCTTC

V gene: TRBV27
J gene: TRBJ2-7
clone size: -
D gene: -
CDR3 protein: CASSLGRGNEQYF
CDR3 DNA: TGTGCCAGCAGTTTGGGCAGGGGTAACGAGCAGTACTTC

V gene: TRBV7-8
J gene: TRBJ2-3
clone size: -
D gene: -
CDR3 protein: CASSLLVGAITDTQYF
CDR3 DNA: TGTGCCAGCAGCTTATTGGTGGGGGCTATCACAGATACGCAGTATTTT

V gene: TRBV6-5
J gene: TRBJ1-1
clone size: -
D gene: TRBD1
CDR3 protein: CASRMTGVYTEAFF
CDR3 DNA: TGTGCCAGCAGGATGACAGGGGTTTACACTGAAGCTTTCTTT

V gene: TRBV4-3
J gene: TRBJ2-5
clone size: -
D gene: TRBD2
CDR3 protein: CASSQERGGGRSQETQYF
CDR3 DNA: TGCGCCAGCAGCCAAGAGAGAGGCGGGGGAAGATCACAAGAGACCCAGTACTTC

V gene: TRBV2
J gene: TRBJ1-2
clone size: -
D gene: TRBD1
CDR3 protein: CASSVIKGADGYTF
CDR3 DNA: TGTGCCAGCAGTGTGATCAAGGGGGCGGACGGCTACACCTTC

V gene: TRBV6-1
J gene: TRBJ2-7
clone size: -
D gene: -
CDR3 protein: CASSEDRTFLYEQYF
CDR3 DNA: TGTGCCAGCAGTGAAGACAGGACGTTCTTATACGAGCAGTACTTC

V gene: TRBV5-1
J gene: TRBJ1-4
clone size: -
D gene: TRBD1
CDR3 protein: CASSSGTGEKLFF
CDR3 DNA: TGCGCCAGCAGCTCAGGGACAGGGGAAAAACTGTTTTTT

V gene: TRBV7-3
J gene: TRBJ2-7
clone size: -
D gene: -
CDR3 protein: CASSPLSYSSEQYF
CDR3 DNA: TGTGCCAGCAGCCCACTCTCCTATAGCAGCGAGCAGTACTTC

V gene: TRBV7-2
J gene: TRBJ2-7
clone size: -
D gene: -
CDR3 protein: CASSLTQFSSYEQYF
CDR3 DNA: TGTGCCAGCAGCTTAACTCAGTTTTCCTCCTACGAGCAGTACTTC

V gene: TRBV28
J gene: TRBJ2-1
clone size: -
D gene: -
CDR3 protein: CASSWHNEQFF
CDR3 DNA: TGTGCCAGCAGTTGGCACAATGAGCAGTTCTTC

V gene: TRBV15
J gene: TRBJ1-1
clone size: once
D gene: -
CDR3 protein: CATSSTLEQVNTEAFF
CDR3 DNA: TGTGCCACCAGCAGTACCCTCGAACAGGTTAACACTGAAGCTTTCTTT

V gene: TRBV2
J gene: TRBJ1-1
clone size: -
D gene: -
CDR3 protein: CASSEVRGNEAFF
CDR3 DNA: TGTGCCAGCAGTGAAGTGCGGGGGAATGAAGCTTTCTTT

V gene: TRBV19
J gene: TRBJ2-1
clone size: -
D gene: TRBD2
CDR3 protein: CASSIAARASGHYYNEQFF
CDR3 DNA: TGTGCCAGTAGTATAGCTGCCAGGGCTAGCGGCCACTACTACAATGAGCAGTTCTTC

V gene: TRBV28
J gene: TRBJ2-2
clone size: -
D gene: -
CDR3 protein: CASSLSRAPTEITGELFF
CDR3 DNA: TGTGCCAGCAGTTTATCCCGGGCCCCTACAGAGATCACCGGGGAGCTGTTTTTT

V gene: TRBV30
J gene: TRBJ2-6
clone size: -
D gene: -
CDR3 protein: CAWDASGSSGANVLTF
CDR3 DNA: TGTGCCTGGGACGCCTCGGGGAGCTCTGGGGCCAACGTCCTGACTTTC

V gene: TRBV5-6
J gene: TRBJ1-1
clone size: -
D gene: -
CDR3 protein: CASSRREGTEAFF
CDR3 DNA: TGTGCCAGCAGCCGCAGGGAAGGTACTGAAGCTTTCTTT

V gene: TRBV9
J gene: TRBJ1-1
clone size: -
D gene: -
CDR3 protein: CASSVGPGGSVGRLTNTEAFF
CDR3 DNA: TGTGCCAGCAGCGTAGGCCCGGGGGGCTCGGTAGGCCGGTTGACGAACACTGAAGCTTTCTTT

V gene: TRBV4-3
J gene: TRBJ1-1
clone size: -
D gene: -
CDR3 protein: CASSTNGRENTEAFF
CDR3 DNA: TGCGCCAGCAGCACGAACGGCAGGGAGAACACTGAAGCTTTCTTT

V gene: TRBV15
J gene: TRBJ1-1
clone size: -
D gene: -
CDR3 protein: CATSREEGPKAFF
CDR3 DNA: TGTGCCACCAGCAGAGAGGAGGGACCAAAAGCTTTCTTT

V gene: TRBV7-2
J gene: TRBJ1-5
clone size: once
D gene: -
CDR3 protein: CASSNQYGGNQPQHF
CDR3 DNA: TGTGCCAGCAGCAATCAATACGGGGGCAATCAGCCCCAGCATTTT

V gene: TRBV9
J gene: TRBJ2-7
clone size: -
D gene: -
CDR3 protein: CASSVADTYEQYF
CDR3 DNA: TGTGCCAGCAGCGTAGCCGATACCTACGAGCAGTACTTC

V gene: TRBV11-3
J gene: TRBJ2-7
clone size: few
D gene: -
CDR3 protein: CASGRQGRASEQYF
CDR3 DNA: TGTGCCAGCGGCCGACAGGGGAGGGCGAGTGAGCAGTACTTC

V gene: TRBV14
J gene: TRBJ1-1
clone size: -
D gene: TRBD1
CDR3 protein: CASSQKGTGTGRNTEAFF
CDR3 DNA: TGTGCCAGCAGCCAAAAAGGGACCGGGACAGGGAGGAACACTGAAGCTTTCTTT

V gene: TRBV19
J gene: TRBJ2-1
clone size: -
D gene: TRBD2
CDR3 protein: CASSISSSGRRNEQFF
CDR3 DNA: TGTGCCAGTAGTATCTCTTCTAGCGGGAGACGCAATGAGCAGTTCTTC

V gene: TRBV6-5
J gene: TRBJ2-5
clone size: -
D gene: -
CDR3 protein: CASSYWETQYF
CDR3 DNA: TGTGCCAGCAGTTATTGGGAGACCCAGTACTTC

V gene: TRBV19
J gene: TRBJ1-2
clone size: -
D gene: -
CDR3 protein: CASSPDGANYGYTF
CDR3 DNA: TGTGCCAGTAGTCCGGACGGAGCTAACTATGGCTACACCTTC

V gene: TRBV18
J gene: TRBJ1-5
clone size: -
D gene: -
CDR3 protein: CASSPTGHRTLESNQPQHF
CDR3 DNA: TGTGCCAGCTCACCGACGGGGCACCGTACTTTAGAAAGCAATCAGCCCCAGCATTTT

V gene: TRBV5-1
J gene: TRBJ2-7
clone size: -
D gene: TRBD1
CDR3 protein: CASSSTGGYEQYF
CDR3 DNA: TGCGCCAGCAGCTCGACAGGGGGTTACGAGCAGTACTTC

V gene: TRBV5-6
J gene: TRBJ2-1
clone size: -
D gene: -
CDR3 protein: CASSLVGGSDEQFF
CDR3 DNA: TGTGCCAGCAGCTTGGTGGGGGGAAGCGATGAGCAGTTCTTC

V gene: TRBV28
J gene: TRBJ1-5
clone size: once
D gene: -
CDR3 protein: CASSPQWQPQHF
CDR3 DNA: TGTGCCAGCAGTCCCCAGTGGCAGCCCCAGCATTTT

V gene: TRBV15
J gene: TRBJ1-4
clone size: -
D gene: TRBD1
CDR3 protein: CATSRVRGGSEKLFF
CDR3 DNA: TGTGCCACCAGCAGAGTGAGAGGGGGCAGTGAAAAACTGTTTTTT

V gene: TRBV19
J gene: TRBJ1-1
clone size: -
D gene: -
CDR3 protein: CASSVNRANTEAFF
CDR3 DNA: TGTGCCAGTAGTGTTAACAGGGCCAACACTGAAGCTTTCTTT

V gene: TRBV30
J gene: TRBJ1-2
clone size: -
D gene: -
CDR3 protein: CACRGGAPSYYGYTF
CDR3 DNA: TGTGCCTGTCGGGGGGGAGCACCAAGTTACTATGGCTACACCTTC

V gene: TRBV11-2
J gene: TRBJ2-5
clone size: -
D gene: TRBD2
CDR3 protein: CASSSGVLAGSQETQYF
CDR3 DNA: TGTGCCAGCAGCTCAGGGGTACTAGCGGGGAGTCAAGAGACCCAGTACTTC

V gene: TRBV29-1
J gene: TRBJ1-2
clone size: -
D gene: -
CDR3 protein: CSVLQGFYGYTF
CDR3 DNA: TGCAGCGTACTACAGGGATTCTATGGCTACACCTTC

V gene: TRBV7-9
J gene: TRBJ1-2
clone size: once
D gene: -
CDR3 protein: CASSLQAASGYTF
CDR3 DNA: TGTGCCAGCAGCTTACAAGCGGCCTCTGGCTACACCTTC